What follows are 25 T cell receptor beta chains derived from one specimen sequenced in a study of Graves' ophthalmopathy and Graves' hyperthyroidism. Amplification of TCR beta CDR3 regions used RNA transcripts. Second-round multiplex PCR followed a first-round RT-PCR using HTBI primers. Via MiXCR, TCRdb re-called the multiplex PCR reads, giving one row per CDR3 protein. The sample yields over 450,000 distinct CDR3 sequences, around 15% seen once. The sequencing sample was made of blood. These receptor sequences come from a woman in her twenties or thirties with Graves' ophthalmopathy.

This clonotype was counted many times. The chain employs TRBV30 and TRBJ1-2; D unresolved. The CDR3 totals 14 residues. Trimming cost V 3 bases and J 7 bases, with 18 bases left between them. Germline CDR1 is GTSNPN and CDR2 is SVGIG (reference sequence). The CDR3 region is CAWRRKAGYSGYTF. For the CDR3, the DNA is TGTGCCTGGAGGCGAAAAGCGGGGTACTCTGGCTACACCTTC.

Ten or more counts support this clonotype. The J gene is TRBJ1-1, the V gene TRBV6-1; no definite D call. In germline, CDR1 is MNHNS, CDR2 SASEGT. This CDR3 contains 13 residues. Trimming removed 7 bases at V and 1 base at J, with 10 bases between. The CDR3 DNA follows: TGTGCCAGCACCCGGGCTACGAACACTGAAGCTTTCTTT. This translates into CASTRATNTEAFF.

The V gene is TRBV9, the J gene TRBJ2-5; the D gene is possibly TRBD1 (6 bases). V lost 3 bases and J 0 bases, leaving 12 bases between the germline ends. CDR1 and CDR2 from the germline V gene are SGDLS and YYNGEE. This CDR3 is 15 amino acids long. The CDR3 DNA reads TGTGCCAGCAGCGCCCTCAGGGGATACCAAGAGACCCAGTACTTC. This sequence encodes CASSALRGYQETQYF.

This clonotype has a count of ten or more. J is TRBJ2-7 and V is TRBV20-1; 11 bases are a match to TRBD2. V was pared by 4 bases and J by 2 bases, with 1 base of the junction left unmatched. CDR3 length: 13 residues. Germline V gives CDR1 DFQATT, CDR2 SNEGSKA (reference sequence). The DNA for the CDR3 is TGCAGTGCTACTAGCGGGGGGACCTACGAGCAGTACTTC. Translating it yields CSATSGGTYEQYF.

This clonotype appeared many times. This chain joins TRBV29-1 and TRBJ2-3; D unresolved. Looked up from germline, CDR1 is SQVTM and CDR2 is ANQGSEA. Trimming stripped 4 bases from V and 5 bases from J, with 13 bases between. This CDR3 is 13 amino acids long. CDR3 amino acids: CSVVAPPGDTQYF. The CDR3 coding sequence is TGCAGCGTTGTGGCGCCCCCAGGAGATACGCAGTATTTT.

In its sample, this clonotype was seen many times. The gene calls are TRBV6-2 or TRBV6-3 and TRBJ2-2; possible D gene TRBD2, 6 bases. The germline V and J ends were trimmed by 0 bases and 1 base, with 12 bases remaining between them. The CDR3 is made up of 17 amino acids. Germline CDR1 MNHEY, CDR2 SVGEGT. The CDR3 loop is CASSYSASVENTGELFF. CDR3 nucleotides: TGTGCCAGCAGTTACTCCGCTAGCGTGGAGAACACCGGGGAGCTGTTTTTT.

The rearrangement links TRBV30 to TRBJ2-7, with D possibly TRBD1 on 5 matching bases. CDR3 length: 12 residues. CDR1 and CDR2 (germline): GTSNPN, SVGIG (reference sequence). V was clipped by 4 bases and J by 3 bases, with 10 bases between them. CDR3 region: CAWKRQNYEQYF. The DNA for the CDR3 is TGTGCCTGGAAGCGACAGAACTACGAGCAGTACTTC.

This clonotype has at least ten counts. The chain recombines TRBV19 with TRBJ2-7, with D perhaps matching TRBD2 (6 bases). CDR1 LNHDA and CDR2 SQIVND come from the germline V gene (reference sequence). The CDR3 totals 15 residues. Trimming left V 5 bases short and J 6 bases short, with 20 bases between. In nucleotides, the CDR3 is TGTGCCAGTAGTTGGGGGGACTCCAAACAAGGCGAGCAGTACTTC. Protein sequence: CASSWGDSKQGEQYF.

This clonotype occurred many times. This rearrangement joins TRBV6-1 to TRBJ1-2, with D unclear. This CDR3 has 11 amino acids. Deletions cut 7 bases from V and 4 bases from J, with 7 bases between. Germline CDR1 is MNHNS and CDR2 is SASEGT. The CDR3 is CASTSGYGYTF. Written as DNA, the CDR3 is TGTGCCAGCACCTCGGGCTATGGCTACACCTTC.

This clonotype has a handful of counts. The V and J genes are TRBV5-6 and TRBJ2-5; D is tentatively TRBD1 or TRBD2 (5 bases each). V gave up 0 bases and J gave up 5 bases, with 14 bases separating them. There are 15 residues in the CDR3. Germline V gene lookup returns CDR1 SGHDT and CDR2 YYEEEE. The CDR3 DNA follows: TGTGCCAGCAGCTTGGGGAGGCAGGGCGGTGAGACCCAGTACTTC. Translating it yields CASSLGRQGGETQYF.

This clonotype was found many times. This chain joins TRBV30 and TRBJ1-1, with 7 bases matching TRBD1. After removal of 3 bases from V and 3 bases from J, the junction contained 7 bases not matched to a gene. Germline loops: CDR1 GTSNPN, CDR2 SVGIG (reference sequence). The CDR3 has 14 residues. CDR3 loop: CAWRDRSLHTEAFF. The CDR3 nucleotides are TGTGCCTGGAGGGACAGGTCCTTGCACACTGAAGCTTTCTTT.

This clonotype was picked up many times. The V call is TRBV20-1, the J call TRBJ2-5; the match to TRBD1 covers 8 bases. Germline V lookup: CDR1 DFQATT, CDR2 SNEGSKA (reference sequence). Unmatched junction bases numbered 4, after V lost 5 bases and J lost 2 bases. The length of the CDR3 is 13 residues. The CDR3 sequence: CSAPNRGQETQYF. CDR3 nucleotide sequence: TGCAGTGCTCCGAACAGGGGGCAAGAGACCCAGTACTTC.

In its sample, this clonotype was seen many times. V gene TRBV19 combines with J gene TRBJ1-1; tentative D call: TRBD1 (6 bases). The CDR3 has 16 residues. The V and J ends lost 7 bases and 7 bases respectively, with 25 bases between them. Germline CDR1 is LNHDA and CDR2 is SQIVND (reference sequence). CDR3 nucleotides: TGTGCCAGTACCTCTAAACCCGGGGGACCCAGGGGTGAAGCTTTCTTT. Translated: CASTSKPGGPRGEAFF. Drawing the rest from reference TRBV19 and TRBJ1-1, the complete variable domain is DGGITQSPKYLFRKEGQNVTLSCEQNLNHDAMYWYRQDPGQGLRLIYYSQIVNDFQKGDIAEGYSVSREKKESFPLTVTSAQKNPTAFYLCASTSKPGGPRGEAFFGQGTRLTVV.

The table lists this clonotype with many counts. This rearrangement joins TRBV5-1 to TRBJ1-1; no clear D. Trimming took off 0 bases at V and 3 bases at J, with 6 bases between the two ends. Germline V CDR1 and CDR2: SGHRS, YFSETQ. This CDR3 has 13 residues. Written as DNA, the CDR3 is TGCGCCAGCAGCTTGGAATTTGACACTGAAGCTTTCTTT. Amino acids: CASSLEFDTEAFF.

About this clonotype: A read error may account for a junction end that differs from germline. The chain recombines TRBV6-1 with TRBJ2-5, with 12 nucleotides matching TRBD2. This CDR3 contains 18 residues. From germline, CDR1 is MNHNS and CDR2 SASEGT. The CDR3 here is CASSQVPASGGARETQYF. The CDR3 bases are TGCGCCAGCAGCCAAGTGCCCGCTAGCGGGGGGGCTCGAGAGACCCAGTACTTC.

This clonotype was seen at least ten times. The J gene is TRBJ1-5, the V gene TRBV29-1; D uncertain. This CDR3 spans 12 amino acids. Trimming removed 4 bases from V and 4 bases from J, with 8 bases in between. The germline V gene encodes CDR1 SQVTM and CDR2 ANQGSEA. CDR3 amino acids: CSVGEGNQPQHF. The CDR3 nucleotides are TGCAGCGTTGGGGAAGGAAATCAGCCCCAGCATTTT.

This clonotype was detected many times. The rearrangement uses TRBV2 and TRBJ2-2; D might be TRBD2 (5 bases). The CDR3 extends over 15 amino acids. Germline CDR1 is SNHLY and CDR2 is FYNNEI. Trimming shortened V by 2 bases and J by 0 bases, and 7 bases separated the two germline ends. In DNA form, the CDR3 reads TGTGCCAGCAGTGAAATGCGGGCGAACACCGGGGAGCTGTTTTTT. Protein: CASSEMRANTGELFF. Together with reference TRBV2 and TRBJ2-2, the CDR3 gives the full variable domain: EPEVTQTPSHQVTQMGQEVILRCVPISNHLYFYWYRQILGQKVEFLVSFYNNEISEKSEIFDDQFSVERPDGSNFTLKIRSTKLEDSAMYFCASSEMRANTGELFFGEGSRLTVL.

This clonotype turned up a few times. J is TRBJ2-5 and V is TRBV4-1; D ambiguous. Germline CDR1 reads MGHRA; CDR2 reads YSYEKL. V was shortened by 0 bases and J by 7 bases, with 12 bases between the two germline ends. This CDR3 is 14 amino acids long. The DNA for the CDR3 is TGCGCCAGCAGCCAAGATATCCGAGGATTGACCCAGTACTTC. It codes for CASSQDIRGLTQYF.

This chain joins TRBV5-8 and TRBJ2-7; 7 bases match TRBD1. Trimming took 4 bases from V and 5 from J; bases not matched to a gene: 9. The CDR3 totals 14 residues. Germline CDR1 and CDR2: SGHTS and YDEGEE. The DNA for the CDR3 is TGTGCCAGCAGCACGGACAGGAGTCGCAACGAGCAGTACTTC. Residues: CASSTDRSRNEQYF.

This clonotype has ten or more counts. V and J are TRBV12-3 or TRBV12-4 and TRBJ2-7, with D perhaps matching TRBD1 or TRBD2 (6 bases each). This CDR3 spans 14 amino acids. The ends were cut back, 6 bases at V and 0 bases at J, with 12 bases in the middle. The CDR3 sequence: CASSEGGSSYEQYF. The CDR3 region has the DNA TGTGCCAGCAGCGAGGGGGGAAGCTCCTACGAGCAGTACTTC.

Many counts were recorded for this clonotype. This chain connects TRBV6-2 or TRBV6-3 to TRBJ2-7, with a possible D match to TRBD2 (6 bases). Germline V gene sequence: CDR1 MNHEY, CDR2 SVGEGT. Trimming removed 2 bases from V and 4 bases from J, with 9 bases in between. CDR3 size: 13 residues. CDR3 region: CASSYETRYEQYF. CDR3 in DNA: TGTGCCAGCAGTTACGAGACTAGGTACGAGCAGTACTTC.

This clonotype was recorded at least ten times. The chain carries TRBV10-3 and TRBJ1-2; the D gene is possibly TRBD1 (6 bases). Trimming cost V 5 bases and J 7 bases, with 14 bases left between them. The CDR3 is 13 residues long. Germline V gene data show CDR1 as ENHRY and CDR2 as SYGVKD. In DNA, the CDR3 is TGTGCCATCAGTTTGAACAGGGTCGCTGGCTACACCTTC. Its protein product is CAISLNRVAGYTF.

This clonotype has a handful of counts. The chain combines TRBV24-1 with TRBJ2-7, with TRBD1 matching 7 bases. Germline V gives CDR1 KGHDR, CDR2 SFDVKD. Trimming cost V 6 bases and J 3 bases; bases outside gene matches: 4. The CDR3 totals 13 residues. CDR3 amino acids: CATSWDSYYEQYF. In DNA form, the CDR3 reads TGTGCCACCAGTTGGGACAGCTACTACGAGCAGTACTTC.

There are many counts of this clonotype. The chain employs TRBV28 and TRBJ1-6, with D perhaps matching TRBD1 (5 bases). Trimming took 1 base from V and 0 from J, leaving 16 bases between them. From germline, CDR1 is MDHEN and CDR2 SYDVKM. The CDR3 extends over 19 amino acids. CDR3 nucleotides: TGTGCCAGCAGTTTATTTCAGGGCCATTCAAGCTCCTATAATTCACCCCTCCACTTT. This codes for CASSLFQGHSSSYNSPLHF. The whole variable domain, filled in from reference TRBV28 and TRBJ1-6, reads DVKVTQSSRYLVKRTGEKVFLECVQDMDHENMFWYRQDPGLGLRLIYFSYDVKMKEKGDIPEGYSVSREKKERFSLILESASTNQTSMYLCASSLFQGHSSSYNSPLHFGNGTRLTVT.

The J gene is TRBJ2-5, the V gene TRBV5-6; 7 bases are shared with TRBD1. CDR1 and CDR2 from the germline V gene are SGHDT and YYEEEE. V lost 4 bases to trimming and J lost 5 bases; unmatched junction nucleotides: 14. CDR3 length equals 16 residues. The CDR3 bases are TGTGCCAGCAGCCGACGGACAGGACGCCTCCGGGAGACCCAGTACTTC. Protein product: CASSRRTGRLRETQYF.